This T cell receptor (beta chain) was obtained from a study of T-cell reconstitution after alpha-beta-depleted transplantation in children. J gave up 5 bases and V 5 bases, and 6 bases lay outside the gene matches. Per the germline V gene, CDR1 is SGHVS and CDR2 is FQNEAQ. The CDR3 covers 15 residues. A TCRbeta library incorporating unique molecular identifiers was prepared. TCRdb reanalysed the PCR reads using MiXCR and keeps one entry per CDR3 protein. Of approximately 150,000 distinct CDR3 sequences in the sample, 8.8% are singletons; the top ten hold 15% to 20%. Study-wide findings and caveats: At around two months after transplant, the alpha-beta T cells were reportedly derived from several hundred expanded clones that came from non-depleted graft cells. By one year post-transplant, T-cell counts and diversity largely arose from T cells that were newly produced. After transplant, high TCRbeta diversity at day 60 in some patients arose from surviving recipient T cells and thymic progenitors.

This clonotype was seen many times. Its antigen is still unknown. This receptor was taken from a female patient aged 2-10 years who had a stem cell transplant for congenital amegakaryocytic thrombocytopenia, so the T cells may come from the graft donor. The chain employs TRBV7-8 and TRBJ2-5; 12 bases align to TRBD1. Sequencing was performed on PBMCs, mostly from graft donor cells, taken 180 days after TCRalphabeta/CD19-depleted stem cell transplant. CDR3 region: CASSPGTGGVETQYF. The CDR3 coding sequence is TGTGCCAGCAGCCCAGGGACAGGGGGCGTCGAGACCCAGTACTTC.